These 13 T cell receptor beta chains originate from one sample sequenced in a study of cytomegalovirus exposure and HLA in healthy donors. Produced via immunoSEQ multiplex PCR; TCRdb's table is partial and in-frame only. The sample consists of roughly 150,000 clones, 84% of them appearing once. Sequencing was done on a sample of PBMCs. The origin of the receptors is a young man in good health and CMV-seropositive.

This clone was seen just once. The chain employs TRBV5-6 and TRBJ2-3, with a possible D match to TRBD2 (5 bases). CDR3 length equals 16 residues. V was shortened by 0 bases and J by 1 base, with 12 bases between the two germline ends. Germline CDR1 and CDR2: SGHDT and YYEEEE. This CDR3 is CASSLGVALRTDTQYF. For the CDR3, the DNA is TGTGCCAGCAGCTTGGGGGTAGCGCTACGCACAGATACGCAGTATTTT. Complete variable domain (other parts from reference TRBV5-6 and TRBJ2-3): DAGVTQSPTHLIKTRGQQVTLRCSPKSGHDTVSWYQQALGQGPQFIFQYYEEEERQRGNFPDRFSGHQFPNYSSELNVNALLLGDSALYLCASSLGVALRTDTQYFGPGTRLTVL.

The V and J genes are TRBV5-4 and TRBJ2-7; 9 nucleotides agree with TRBD2. The CDR3 is 18 residues long. From germline, CDR1 is SGHNT and CDR2 YYREEE (reference sequence). Trimming took 1 base from V and 4 from J; bases not matched to a gene: 15. The CDR3 DNA is TGTGCCAGCAGCTTGTCCGTGGGCGGGAGGGCCCATCTGTACGAGCAGTACTTC. This encodes CASSLSVGGRAHLYEQYF.

J is TRBJ2-3 and V is TRBV4-3; TRBD2 might be the D (6 bases). V shed 0 bases and J shed 2 bases, with 12 bases lying between them. The V gene's germline CDR1 is LGHNA and CDR2 YSLEER. CDR3 length: 16 residues. DNA of the CDR3: TGCGCCAGCAGCCAAGACTGGGGGGACTTCACAGATACGCAGTATTTT. It yields the protein CASSQDWGDFTDTQYF.

The chain recombines TRBV7-9 with TRBJ1-5, with a possible D match to TRBD1 (6 bases). The CDR3 has 15 amino acids. Germline CDR1 and CDR2: SEHNR and FQNEAQ (reference sequence). V lost 1 base to trimming and J lost 6 bases, with 13 bases between them. CDR3 loop: CASSLGTVDGQPQHF. CDR3 DNA: TGTGCCAGCAGCTTAGGGACAGTGGACGGTCAGCCCCAGCATTTT.

The J gene is TRBJ2-1, the V gene TRBV6-5; TRBD1 aligns across 8 bases. Germline CDR1 is MNHEY and CDR2 is SVGAGI. This CDR3 has 13 residues. V trimming: 5 bases; J trimming: 8 bases; junction bases outside the gene matches: 5. In DNA form, the CDR3 reads TGTGCCAGCAGTCGACAGGGGTGGGATGAGCAGTTCTTC. Translating it yields CASSRQGWDEQFF.

V usage is TRBV6-5 and J usage is TRBJ2-7, with a possible D match to TRBD2 (7 bases). Trimming took off 2 bases at V and 0 bases at J, with 11 bases between the two ends. CDR1 is MNHEY, CDR2 SVGAGI, per germline. This CDR3 is built from 15 residues. The CDR3 sequence: CASSYGGDNSYEQYF. CDR3 sequence (DNA): TGTGCCAGCAGTTACGGGGGGGACAACTCCTACGAGCAGTACTTC.

This clone was seen only once. The chain joins TRBV7-3 to TRBJ2-3; TRBD2 agrees at 7 bases. Germline loops: CDR1 SGHTA, CDR2 FQGTGA. CDR3 length: 16 residues. The V segment lost 0 bases and the J segment 6 bases; nucleotides outside the gene matches: 9. In DNA form, the CDR3 reads TGTGCCAGCAGCTTAACGTTGTCGGGAGGAGGTGATACGCAGTATTTT. It codes for CASSLTLSGGGDTQYF.

J is TRBJ1-2 and V is TRBV28; the D gene is possibly TRBD1 (6 bases). This CDR3 comprises 15 residues. V was shortened by 7 bases and J by 0 bases, with 15 bases between the two germline ends. Germline assignment: CDR1 MDHEN and CDR2 SYDVKM. The CDR3 sequence is CASTLRRTANYGYTF. The CDR3 DNA reads as TGTGCCAGCACCCTCAGGAGGACAGCTAACTATGGCTACACCTTC.

The V and J genes are TRBV7-3 and TRBJ1-2; no firm D call. V was cut by 4 bases and J by 3 bases, with 9 bases left in between. Germline CDR1 reads SGHTA; CDR2 reads FQGTGA. The CDR3 runs 13 residues. The CDR3 reads CASSSGVDYGYTF. The DNA for the CDR3 is TGTGCCAGCAGCTCAGGCGTGGACTATGGCTACACCTTC.

The genes are TRBV4-3 and TRBJ1-2, with 7 bases lining up with TRBD1. The V and J ends lost 4 bases and 4 bases, in that order; junction bases with no gene match: 6. CDR3 length equals 14 residues. CDR1 and CDR2 (germline): LGHNA, YSLEER. The CDR3 DNA reads as TGCGCCAGCAGCCCAGGACAGGAGATCTATGGCTACACCTTC. Its translation is CASSPGQEIYGYTF.

This clone was seen only once. The V call is TRBV28, the J call TRBJ1-5, with D unresolved. V gave up 1 base and J gave up 5 bases, with 6 bases separating them. CDR1 is MDHEN and CDR2 is SYDVKM in the germline V gene. CDR3 length: 13 amino acids. CDR3 nucleotide sequence: TGTGCCAGCAGTTTATCTACCGATCAGCCCCAGCATTTT. Amino acid sequence: CASSLSTDQPQHF.

This rearrangement joins TRBV20-1 to TRBJ1-1, with 7 bases matching TRBD1. The CDR3 runs 11 residues. CDR1 and CDR2 (germline): DFQATT, SNEGSKA (reference sequence). Here the CDR3 DNA reads TGCAGGTCTGACAGGGTCACTGAAGCTTTCTTT. This sequence encodes CRSDRVTEAFF.

The rearrangement joins TRBV11-1 to TRBJ1-2, with a weak D call TRBD1 (5 bases). The CDR3 covers 13 residues. V was pared by 5 bases and J by 3 bases, with 10 bases between. Germline assignment: CDR1 SGHAT and CDR2 FQDESV (reference sequence). The CDR3 protein is CASSMGPDYGYTF. CDR3 sequence (DNA): TGTGCCAGCAGCATGGGGCCAGACTATGGCTACACCTTC.